Ten or more counts support the clone carrying this T cell receptor (beta chain). Its antigen is not known. The data were obtained in a study of T cells in Graves' hyperthyroidism and ophthalmopathy. General study results and limits: Before onset, ophthalmopathy was predicted by the model a median about six months earlier.

Amplification of TCR beta CDR3 regions used RNA as the template. The TCR CDR3 was amplified in a first-round RT-PCR using the HTBI primer set. TCRdb redid the calling of the multiplex PCR reads with MiXCR, one entry per CDR3 protein. This table has hundreds of thousands of distinct CDR3 sequences, just under 45% appearing once. Germline values: CDR1 KGHDR, CDR2 SFDVKD. V was shortened by 7 bases and J by 3 bases, with 11 bases between the two germline ends. The CDR3 is 13 amino acids. Based on clinical symptoms, serum thyroxine and TRAb, thyroid ultrasound and orbital computed tomography, diagnoses were reached.

V is TRBV24-1 and J is TRBJ1-1; D call uncertain. The sequence derives from an adult man with Graves' disease, either hyperthyroidism or ophthalmopathy (not recorded which). The sequencing sample was made of peripheral blood or thyroid tissue (not recorded which). CDR3 protein: CATSGYGDTEAFF. The CDR3 bases are TGTGCCACCAGCGGATATGGGGACACTGAAGCTTTCTTT.